The 4 T cell receptor beta chains presented below share a single source sample, sequenced in a study of blood T cell repertoires in COVID-19. Generated by immunoSEQ multiplex PCR, the TCRdb table keeps only in-frame clones and is missing some. In the table there are about 26,000 clones, roughly 88% of which are singletons. Sequencing was done on a sample of peripheral blood. All receptors come from a human donor in a cohort sampled during active COVID-19.

The V and J genes are TRBV5-5 and TRBJ1-5; 8 bases map to TRBD1. This CDR3 contains 16 residues. CDR1 is SGHKS, CDR2 YYEKEE, per germline (reference sequence). Losses at the gene ends were 4 bases for V and 2 bases for J; bases not matched to a gene: 8. The CDR3 region has the DNA TGTGCCAGCAGCCCTCAGACAGGGGTCGGCAATCAGCCCCAGCATTTT. This codes for CASSPQTGVGNQPQHF.

The chain couples TRBV27 to TRBJ2-2; 7 bases line up with TRBD1. J gave up 1 base and V 4 bases, and 3 bases lay outside the gene matches. Germline assignment: CDR1 MNHEY and CDR2 SMNVEV (reference sequence). The CDR3 has 15 residues. The CDR3: CASSYRTGNTGELFF. CDR3 nucleotide sequence: TGTGCCAGCAGTTACCGGACAGGGAACACCGGGGAGCTGTTTTTT.

V and J are TRBV28 and TRBJ1-5; possible D gene TRBD1, 5 bases. V was shortened by 3 bases and J by 6 bases, with 12 bases between the two germline ends. Germline V gives CDR1 MDHEN, CDR2 SYDVKM. This CDR3 is built from 14 residues. The CDR3 sequence is CASSFGGSPQPQHF. For the CDR3, the DNA is TGTGCCAGCAGTTTCGGGGGATCCCCTCAGCCCCAGCATTTT.

This clone was seen once. This sequence joins TRBV7-2 and TRBJ2-3; the match to TRBD2 covers 8 bases. The CDR3 loop spans 16 amino acids. With 0 bases clipped from V and 5 bases from J, the junction kept 7 bases outside the gene matches. Germline CDR1 SGHTA, CDR2 FQGNSA. The CDR3 is CASSLASGSQGDTQYF. In DNA, the CDR3 is TGTGCCAGCAGCTTAGCCAGCGGGAGTCAAGGAGATACGCAGTATTTT.